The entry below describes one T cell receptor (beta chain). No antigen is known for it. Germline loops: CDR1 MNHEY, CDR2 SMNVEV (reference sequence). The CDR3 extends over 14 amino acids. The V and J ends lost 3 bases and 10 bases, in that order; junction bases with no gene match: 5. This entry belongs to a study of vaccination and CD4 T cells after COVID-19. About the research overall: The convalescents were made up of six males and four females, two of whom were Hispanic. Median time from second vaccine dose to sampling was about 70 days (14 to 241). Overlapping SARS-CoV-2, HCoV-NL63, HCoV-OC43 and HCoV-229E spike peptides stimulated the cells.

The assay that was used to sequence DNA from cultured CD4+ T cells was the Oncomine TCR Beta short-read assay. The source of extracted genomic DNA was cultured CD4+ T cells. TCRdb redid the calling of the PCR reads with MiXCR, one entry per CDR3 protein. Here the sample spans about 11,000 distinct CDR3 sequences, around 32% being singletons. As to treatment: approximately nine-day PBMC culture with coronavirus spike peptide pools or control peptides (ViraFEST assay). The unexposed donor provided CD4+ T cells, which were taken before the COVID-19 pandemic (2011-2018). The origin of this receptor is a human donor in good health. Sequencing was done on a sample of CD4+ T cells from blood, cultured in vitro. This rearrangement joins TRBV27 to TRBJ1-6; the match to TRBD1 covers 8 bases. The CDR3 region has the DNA TGTGCCAGCAGTTTGCTGACAGGGGACTCACCCCTCCACTTT. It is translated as CASSLLTGDSPLHF.